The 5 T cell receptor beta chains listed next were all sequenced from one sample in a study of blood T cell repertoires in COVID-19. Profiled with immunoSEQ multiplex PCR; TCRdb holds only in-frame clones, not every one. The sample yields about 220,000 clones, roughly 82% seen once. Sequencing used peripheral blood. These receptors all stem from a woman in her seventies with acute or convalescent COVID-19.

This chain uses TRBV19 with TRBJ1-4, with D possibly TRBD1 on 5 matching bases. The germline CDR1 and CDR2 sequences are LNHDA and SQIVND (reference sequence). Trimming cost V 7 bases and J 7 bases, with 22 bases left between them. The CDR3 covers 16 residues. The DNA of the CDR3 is TGTGCCAGTAAGGGCCAACCACGGGGGAGTAGTGAAAAACTGTTTTTT. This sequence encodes CASKGQPRGSSEKLFF. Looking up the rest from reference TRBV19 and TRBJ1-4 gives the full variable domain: DGGITQSPKYLFRKEGQNVTLSCEQNLNHDAMYWYRQDPGQGLRLIYYSQIVNDFQKGDIAEGYSVSREKKESFPLTVTSAQKNPTAFYLCASKGQPRGSSEKLFFGSGTQLSVL.

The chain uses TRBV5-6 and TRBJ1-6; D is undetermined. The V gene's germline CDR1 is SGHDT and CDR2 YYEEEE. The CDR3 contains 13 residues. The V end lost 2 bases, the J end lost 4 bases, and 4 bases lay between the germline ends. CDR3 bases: TGTGCCAGCAGCTTTCAGTATAATTCACCCCTCCACTTT. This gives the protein CASSFQYNSPLHF.

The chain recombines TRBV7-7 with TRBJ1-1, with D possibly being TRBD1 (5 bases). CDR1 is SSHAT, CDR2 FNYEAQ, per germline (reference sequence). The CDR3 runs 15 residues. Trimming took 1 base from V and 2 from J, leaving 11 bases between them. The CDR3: CASSLVTGVNTEAFF. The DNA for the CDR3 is TGTGCCAGCAGCTTAGTAACAGGAGTTAACACTGAAGCTTTCTTT.

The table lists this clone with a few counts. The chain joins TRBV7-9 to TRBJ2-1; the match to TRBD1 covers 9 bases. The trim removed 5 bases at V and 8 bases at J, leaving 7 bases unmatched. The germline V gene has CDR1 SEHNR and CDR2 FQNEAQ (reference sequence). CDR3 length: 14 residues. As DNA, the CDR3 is TGTGCCAGCAGCCGCGGGGGACAGGGCTATGAGCAGTTCTTC. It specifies CASSRGGQGYEQFF.

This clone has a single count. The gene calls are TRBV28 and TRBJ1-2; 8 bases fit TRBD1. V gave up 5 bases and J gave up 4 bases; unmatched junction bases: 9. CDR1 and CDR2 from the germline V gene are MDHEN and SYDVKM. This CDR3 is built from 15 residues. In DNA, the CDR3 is TGTGCCAGCAGTACGGGACAGGAGGTCTTCTATGGCTACACCTTC. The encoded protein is CASSTGQEVFYGYTF.